The 24 T cell receptor beta chains in this list originate from one sample, sequenced in a study of vaccination effects on CD4 cells after COVID-19. TCRdb's copy holds only in-frame clones and misses some; the assay was immunoSEQ multiplex PCR. The table shows 57,000 or so clones, with approximately 80% occurring only once. The antigens for these receptors are not known. Culturing for 10 to 11 days preceded CD4+ T cell isolation. Participants received two doses of either the BNT162b2 or mRNA-1273 vaccine. The source material was CD4+ T cells from PBMCs cultured without peptide, sampled after COVID-19 vaccination. Every receptor here comes from a human donor who received a COVID-19 vaccine.

This chain joins TRBV11-2 and TRBJ2-1; D not resolved. CDR1 and CDR2 from the germline V gene are SGHAT and FQNNGV. V was shortened by 4 bases and J by 7 bases, with 20 bases between the two germline ends. The CDR3 extends over 16 amino acids. As DNA, the CDR3 is TGTGCCAGCAGCTCCCTGGCGGACCCCATGAGGAATGAGCAGTTCTTC. Encoded protein: CASSSLADPMRNEQFF.

The CDR3 spells CASSPRVHTNEKLFF. The CDR3 DNA reads as TGTGCCAGCAGCCCCCGGGTCCACACTAATGAAAAACTGTTTTTT. The rearrangement uses TRBV14 and TRBJ1-4; D uncertain. The CDR3 is 15 residues long. CDR1 and CDR2 from the germline V gene are SGHDN and FVKESK. The ends were cut back, 4 bases at V and 2 bases at J, with 11 bases in the middle. The variable domain in full, with the rest retrieved from reference TRBV14 and TRBJ1-4, is EAGVTQFPSHSVIEKGQTVTLRCDPISGHDNLYWYRRVMGKEIKFLLHFVKESKQDESGMPNNRFLAERTGGTYSTLKVQPAELEDSGVYFCASSPRVHTNEKLFFGSGTQLSVL.

The chain employs TRBV27 and TRBJ1-1, with 8 positions matching TRBD1. Germline V gives CDR1 MNHEY, CDR2 SMNVEV (reference sequence). The CDR3 is 12 amino acids. The trim removed 6 bases at V and 7 bases at J, leaving 4 bases unmatched. CDR3 sequence (DNA): TGTGCCAGCAGCTTCGGACAGGGTGAAGCTTTCTTT. Translation: CASSFGQGEAFF.

The chain combines TRBV3-1 (or the pseudogene TRBV3-2) with TRBJ2-1, with 11 bases matching TRBD2. J lost 4 bases, V lost 3 bases, and 11 bases had no gene match. Germline CDR1 reads LGHDT; CDR2 reads YNNKEL (reference sequence). The CDR3 runs 18 residues. In DNA form, the CDR3 reads TGTGCCAGCAGCCATCGCACCCCCGGACTAGCGGGTTACAATGAGCAGTTCTTC. Protein product: CASSHRTPGLAGYNEQFF.

This chain links TRBV21-1 with TRBJ1-3. TRBV21-1 is tagged as a pseudogene. This CDR3 spans 15 amino acids. CDR3 amino acids: CASSKGLSSGNTIYF. CDR3 sequence (DNA): TGTGCCAGCAGCAAAGGATTGAGCTCTGGAAACACCATATATTTT.

The chain combines TRBV9 with TRBJ1-3, with a weak D call TRBD1 (6 bases). Germline CDR1 reads SGDLS; CDR2 reads YYNGEE. V was pared by 4 bases and J by 0 bases, with 17 bases between. This CDR3 is built from 17 residues. CDR3 residues: CASSRLGDIGSGNTIYF. Written as DNA, the CDR3 is TGTGCCAGCAGCCGCCTGGGGGACATAGGCTCTGGAAACACCATATATTTT.

The chain is built from TRBV6-5 and TRBJ2-5; D could derive from TRBD1 or TRBD2 (5 bases each). The CDR3 is 14 residues long. Germline V gene sequence: CDR1 MNHEY, CDR2 SVGAGI. With 0 bases removed from V and 4 bases from J, the gap between germline ends came to 9 bases. CDR3 protein: CASSYSRDGETQYF. CDR3 nucleotide sequence: TGTGCCAGCAGTTACTCAAGGGACGGAGAGACCCAGTACTTC.

This chain connects TRBV5-1 to TRBJ2-5; unclear D gene. Germline lookup yields CDR1 SGHRS and CDR2 YFSETQ. CDR3 length: 16 amino acids. V lost 0 bases, J lost 1 base, and 13 bases lay in between. Written as DNA, the CDR3 is TGCGCCAGCAGCTTGGATGGCAGACTCCTCCAAGAGACCCAGTACTTC. Its protein product is CASSLDGRLLQETQYF.

The V and J genes are TRBV5-6 and TRBJ2-7; D unclear. CDR1 is SGHDT, CDR2 YYEEEE, per germline. This CDR3 spans 14 amino acids. Between the trimmed V and J ends, which lost 1 base and 4 bases, there was a span of 12 bases. CDR3 residues: CASSLFVVGYEQYF. For the CDR3, the DNA is TGTGCCAGCAGCTTGTTTGTCGTCGGTTACGAGCAGTACTTC.

The gene calls are TRBV5-1 and TRBJ1-5; D unresolved. In germline, CDR1 is SGHRS, CDR2 YFSETQ. V lost 5 bases and J 7 bases, leaving 13 bases between the germline ends. There are 13 residues in the CDR3. CDR3 amino acids: CASRGGNGQPQHF. The CDR3 DNA is TGCGCCAGCAGAGGAGGAAACGGGCAGCCCCAGCATTTT.

This chain links TRBV11-2 with TRBJ2-5; 9 bases line up with TRBD1. This CDR3 spans 15 amino acids. Germline V CDR1 and CDR2: SGHAT, FQNNGV. After removal of 6 bases from V and 4 bases from J, the junction contained 9 bases not matched to a gene. The CDR3 reads CASRSPGTGLETQYF. The CDR3 nucleotides are TGTGCCAGCAGGTCACCCGGGACAGGGTTAGAGACCCAGTACTTC.

This clone was counted only a few times. The V and J genes are TRBV4-1 and TRBJ1-1; 10 bases line up with TRBD1. J lost 6 bases, V lost 2 bases, and 3 bases had no gene match. The germline V gene encodes CDR1 MGHRA and CDR2 YSYEKL. The CDR3 is 14 amino acids. CDR3: CASSQPGQGAEAFF. The CDR3 coding sequence is TGCGCCAGCAGCCAACCAGGACAGGGGGCTGAAGCTTTCTTT.

This chain connects TRBV7-3 to TRBJ2-1; D ambiguous. Trimming removed 5 bases at V and 0 bases at J, with 14 bases between. CDR1 SGHTA and CDR2 FQGTGA come from the germline V gene. The CDR3 totals 16 residues. CDR3 residues: CASSPALLSSYNEQFF. CDR3 nucleotide sequence: TGTGCCAGCAGCCCAGCCCTCCTAAGCTCCTACAATGAGCAGTTCTTC.

This chain uses TRBV6-6 with TRBJ1-5, with D perhaps matching TRBD1 (5 bases). Trimming removed 5 bases from V and 0 bases from J, with 17 bases in between. The CDR3 is 17 amino acids. CDR1 and CDR2 (germline): MNHNY, SVGAGI (reference sequence). The CDR3 sequence is CASSPGTAIYSNQPQHF. The CDR3 nucleotides are TGTGCCAGCAGTCCAGGGACGGCGATCTATAGCAATCAGCCCCAGCATTTT.

This chain connects TRBV4-1 to TRBJ2-7; D is unresolved. Germline lookup yields CDR1 MGHRA and CDR2 YSYEKL. CDR3 length equals 12 residues. Between the trimmed V and J ends, which lost 4 bases and 7 bases, there was a span of 11 bases. Here the CDR3 DNA reads TGCGCCAGCAGCCCCCAAGTCGGGGAGCAGTACTTC. It encodes CASSPQVGEQYF.

The sample holds one count of this clone. The chain has TRBV4-3 and TRBJ2-2, with D maybe TRBD2 (6 bases). This CDR3 has 17 amino acids. The V end lost 1 base, the J end lost 4 bases, and 16 bases lay between the germline ends. Germline V gene lookup returns CDR1 LGHNA and CDR2 YSLEER. The chain's CDR3 is CASSQVSGRGSTGELFF. The CDR3 DNA reads as TGCGCCAGCAGCCAAGTTAGTGGGCGGGGTAGCACCGGGGAGCTGTTTTTT.

The rearrangement links TRBV12-3 or TRBV12-4 to TRBJ1-5; a possible D gene is TRBD1 (6 bases). V lost 4 bases to trimming and J lost 4 bases, with 8 bases between them. The CDR3 totals 13 residues. The CDR3 region has the DNA TGTGCCAGCAGTTACCAGGGGAATCAGCCCCAGCATTTT. Protein sequence: CASSYQGNQPQHF.

The chain has TRBV20-1 and TRBJ2-3, with D possibly being TRBD1 (5 bases). CDR3 size: 13 residues. Trimming cost V 3 bases and J 5 bases, with 12 bases left between them. Per the germline V gene, CDR1 is DFQATT and CDR2 is SNEGSKA (reference sequence). The CDR3 DNA reads TGCAGTGCTAGTCCTCCAGGGTTAGATACGCAGTATTTT. Translation: CSASPPGLDTQYF.

The V and J genes are TRBV5-4 and TRBJ2-5, with 7 bases fitting TRBD2. The CDR3 contains 16 residues. With V trimmed by 0 bases and J by 3 bases, 8 bases remained unmatched. The germline V gene encodes CDR1 SGHNT and CDR2 YYREEE (reference sequence). CDR3 loop: CASSLGRESIEETQYF. The CDR3 nucleotides read TGTGCCAGCAGCTTGGGGCGGGAGTCAATCGAAGAGACCCAGTACTTC.

V gene TRBV11-2 combines with J gene TRBJ2-1; 9 bases are a match to TRBD2. Germline V CDR1 and CDR2: SGHAT, FQNNGV. The CDR3 has 15 amino acids. The V segment lost 4 bases and the J segment 9 bases; nucleotides outside the gene matches: 10. DNA of the CDR3: TGTGCCAGCAGCTACATAGCGGGAGTTTACGCTGAGCAGTTCTTC. Translation gives CASSYIAGVYAEQFF.

This CDR3 reads CASSYSTAGRGYEQYF. The CDR3 bases are TGTGCCAGCAGTTACTCGACGGCAGGGCGGGGCTACGAGCAGTACTTC. J is TRBJ2-7 and V is TRBV6-5; perhaps TRBD2 as D (6 bases). The germline CDR1 and CDR2 sequences are MNHEY and SVGAGI. Trimming removed 0 bases from V and 3 bases from J, with 15 bases in between. The CDR3 totals 16 residues.

The J gene is TRBJ1-3, the V gene TRBV6-5; possible D gene TRBD1, 5 bases. The CDR3 totals 14 residues. V lost 8 bases and J 1 base, leaving 12 bases between the germline ends. Looked up from germline, CDR1 is MNHEY and CDR2 is SVGAGI. DNA of the CDR3: TGTGCCAGCCGCGTAGGGGTTTCTGGAAACACCATATATTTT. Its protein product is CASRVGVSGNTIYF.

The chain carries TRBV7-8 and TRBJ2-1; 9 bases fit TRBD1. CDR3 length: 17 amino acids. CDR1 is SGHVS, CDR2 FQNEAQ, per germline. Trimming took 5 bases from V and 4 from J; bases not matched to a gene: 12. Written as DNA, the CDR3 is TGTGCCAGCAGCCCTCCTTTCCCGGGACAGGGTTACAATGAGCAGTTCTTC. This sequence encodes CASSPPFPGQGYNEQFF.

This chain uses TRBV10-3 with TRBJ2-3; D tentatively reads TRBD1 or TRBD2 (5 bases each). Germline-derived CDR1 and CDR2 are ENHRY and SYGVKD. The CDR3 extends over 12 amino acids. V was trimmed by 4 bases and J by 3 bases, leaving 5 bases between them. CDR3 in amino acids: CAISGGTDTQYF. The CDR3 DNA reads as TGTGCCATCAGTGGGGGGACAGATACGCAGTATTTT.